This T cell receptor (beta chain) was retrieved from a study of T-cell reconstitution after alpha-beta-depleted transplantation in children. On this clonotype itself: Its antigen is currently unknown.

The CDR3 has 13 amino acids. V was clipped by 0 bases and J by 6 bases, with 8 bases between them. Germline CDR1 reads SGHDT; CDR2 reads YYEEEE. Findings of the study overall: Reports say that about two months after transplant, the alpha-beta T cells came out of several hundred graft clones that had expanded. The study traced high day-60 TCRbeta diversity in some patients to surviving recipient T cells and thymic progenitors. A year had passed since transplant, and T-cell counts and diversity by then came mostly from newly produced T cells.

For TCRbeta, the library was prepared with unique molecular identifiers. Each CDR3 protein gets one entry after TCRdb re-called the PCR reads with MiXCR. Of about 980,000 distinct CDR3 sequences listed, roughly 31% are singletons. The receptor was isolated from a boy under two years old who had a stem cell transplant for SCID, so the T cells may come from the graft donor. V usage is TRBV5-6 and J usage is TRBJ2-3; maybe TRBD1 (5 bases). The sequences come from PBMCs, mostly from graft donor cells, collected 360 days after TCRalphabeta/CD19-depleted stem cell transplant. CDR3 region: CASSLVWGDTQYF. In nucleotides, the CDR3 is TGTGCCAGCAGCTTGGTGTGGGGCGATACGCAGTATTTT.